Listed below are T cell receptor beta chains from one sample, sequenced in a study of cytomegalovirus exposure and HLA in healthy donors. Assay used: immunoSEQ multiplex PCR; TCRdb lists only in-frame clones, some missing. This table holds 99,000 or so clones, 76% found once. The material sequenced was PBMCs. The receptors shown here come from a man aged 40-49 years in good health and CMV-seropositive. Both conserved end residues are part of each CDR3. The D gene is left open where the match is weak. The size of a clone is reported for some rows only, either as once, few or many, or as a class for expanded clones.

TRBJ2-1	once	TRBD2	TRBV18	TGTGCCAGCTCACCACCGAGCGGGGGGGCCTACAATGAGCAGTTCTTC	CASSPPSGGAYNEQFF
TRBJ2-7	NA	TRBD1	TRBV6-1	TGTGCCAGCAAGCGGACAGGGACGGGCGAGCAGTACTTC	CASKRTGTGEQYF
TRBJ1-3	NA	NA	TRBV7-9	TGTGCCAGCAGCCCGGGACTATGGGATGGAAACACCATATATTTT	CASSPGLWDGNTIYF
TRBJ2-7	NA	TRBD1	TRBV6-6	TGTGCCAGCAGTCTCCGGGACAGGGGCCACGAGCAGTACTTC	CASSLRDRGHEQYF
TRBJ2-7	NA	TRBD2	TRBV19	TGTGCCAGTAGTTCGGGACTAGCGGTAGACGAGCAGTACTTC	CASSSGLAVDEQYF
TRBJ2-4	NA	TRBD2	TRBV2	TGTGCCAGCAGTGAAGAGGGCGGGGGGGCCAAAAACAGTCAGTACTTC	CASSEEGGGAKNSQYF
TRBJ2-1	NA	NA	TRBV30	TGTGCCTGGGACAGGTACAATGAGCAGTTCTTC	CAWDRYNEQFF
TRBJ1-6	NA	NA	TRBV18	TGTGCCAGCTCATCGGACAAGGAGTCACCCCTCCACTTT	CASSSDKESPLHF
TRBJ1-5	few	NA	TRBV5-5	TGTGCCAGCAGCTCCCCGGGGGGCAATCAGCCCCAGCATTTT	CASSSPGGNQPQHF
TRBJ2-5	NA	TRBD2	TRBV15	TGTGCCACCAGCAGAGACCTTAGCGGGAGTGAAGAGACCCAGTACTTC	CATSRDLSGSEETQYF